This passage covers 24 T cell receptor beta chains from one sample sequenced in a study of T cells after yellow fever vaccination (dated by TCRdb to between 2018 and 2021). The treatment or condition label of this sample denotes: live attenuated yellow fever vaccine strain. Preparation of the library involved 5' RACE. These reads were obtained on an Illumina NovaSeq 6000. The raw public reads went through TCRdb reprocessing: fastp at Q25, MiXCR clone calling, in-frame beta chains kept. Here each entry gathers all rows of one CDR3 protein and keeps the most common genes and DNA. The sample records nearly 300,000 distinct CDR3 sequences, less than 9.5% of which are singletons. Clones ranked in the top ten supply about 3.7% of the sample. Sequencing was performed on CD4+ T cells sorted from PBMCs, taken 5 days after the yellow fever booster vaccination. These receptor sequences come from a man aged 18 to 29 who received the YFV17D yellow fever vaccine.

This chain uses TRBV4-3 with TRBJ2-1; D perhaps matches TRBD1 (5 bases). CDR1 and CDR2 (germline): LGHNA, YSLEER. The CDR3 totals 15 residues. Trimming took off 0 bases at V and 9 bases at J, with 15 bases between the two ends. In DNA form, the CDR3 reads TGCGCCAGCAGCCAAGATGGGCAGGGCGTGGGTGAGCAGTTCTTC. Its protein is CASSQDGQGVGEQFF.

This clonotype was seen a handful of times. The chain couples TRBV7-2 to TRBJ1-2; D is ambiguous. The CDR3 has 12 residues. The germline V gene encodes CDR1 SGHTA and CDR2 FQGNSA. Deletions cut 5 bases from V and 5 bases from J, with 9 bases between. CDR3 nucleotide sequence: TGTGCCAGCAGCAACATTCCATATGGCTACACCTTC. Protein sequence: CASSNIPYGYTF.

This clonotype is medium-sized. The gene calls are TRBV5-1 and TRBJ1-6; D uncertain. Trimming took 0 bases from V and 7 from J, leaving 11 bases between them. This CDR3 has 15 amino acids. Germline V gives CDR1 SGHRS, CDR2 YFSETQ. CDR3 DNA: TGCGCCAGCAGCTTGGGGGCGTCTTACAATTCACCCCTCCACTTT. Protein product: CASSLGASYNSPLHF.

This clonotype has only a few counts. This CDR3 reads CASNPFFGGGAGTDTQYF. For the CDR3, the DNA is TGTGCCAGCAACCCCTTCTTTGGCGGGGGGGCCGGCACAGATACGCAGTATTTT. The chain recombines TRBV6-5 with TRBJ2-3, with 9 bases lining up with TRBD2. Germline V gene sequence: CDR1 MNHEY, CDR2 SVGAGI. The trim removed 7 bases at V and 1 base at J, leaving 15 bases unmatched. The CDR3 length is 18 residues.

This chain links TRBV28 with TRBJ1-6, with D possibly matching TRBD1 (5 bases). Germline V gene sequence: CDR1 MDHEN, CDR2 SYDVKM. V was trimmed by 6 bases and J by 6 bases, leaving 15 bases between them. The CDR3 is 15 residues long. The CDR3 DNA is TGTGCCAGCAGCCCCCCACGGGACCGTAATTCACCCCTCCACTTT. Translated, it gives CASSPPRDRNSPLHF.

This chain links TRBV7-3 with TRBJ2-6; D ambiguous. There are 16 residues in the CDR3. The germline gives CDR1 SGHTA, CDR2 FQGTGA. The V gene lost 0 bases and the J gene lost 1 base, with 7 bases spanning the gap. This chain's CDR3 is CASSLTLASGANVLTF. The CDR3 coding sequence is TGTGCCAGCAGCTTAACGTTGGCATCTGGGGCCAACGTCCTGACTTTC.

The CDR3 loop reads CASSVDAGGLMNTQYF. The CDR3 nucleotides read TGTGCCAGCAGCGTAGACGCGGGTGGCTTGATGAATACGCAGTATTTT. The rearrangement joins TRBV9 to TRBJ2-3; possibly TRBD2 for D (5 bases). V lost 0 bases, J lost 7 bases, and 18 bases lay in between. Germline V gene sequence: CDR1 SGDLS, CDR2 YYNGEE. The CDR3 sequence is 16 residues long. Filled out from reference TRBV9 and TRBJ2-3, the complete variable domain reads DSGVTQTPKHLITATGQRVTLRCSPRSGDLSVYWYQQSLDQGLQFLIQYYNGEERAKGNILERFSAQQFPDLHSELNLSSLELGDSALYFCASSVDAGGLMNTQYFGPGTRLTVL.

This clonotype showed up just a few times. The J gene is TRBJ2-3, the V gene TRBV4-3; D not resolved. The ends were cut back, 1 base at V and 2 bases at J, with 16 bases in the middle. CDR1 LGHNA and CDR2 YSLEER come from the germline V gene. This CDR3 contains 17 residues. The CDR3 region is CASSQGAGSFFTDTQYF. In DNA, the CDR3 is TGCGCCAGCAGCCAAGGGGCAGGATCCTTCTTCACAGATACGCAGTATTTT.

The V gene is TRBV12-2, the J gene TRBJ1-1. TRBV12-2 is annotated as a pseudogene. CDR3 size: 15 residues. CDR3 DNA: TGTGCAAGTCGCTTAGCCTCGGTACAATACGATGAAGCTTTCTTT. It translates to CASRLASVQYDEAFF.

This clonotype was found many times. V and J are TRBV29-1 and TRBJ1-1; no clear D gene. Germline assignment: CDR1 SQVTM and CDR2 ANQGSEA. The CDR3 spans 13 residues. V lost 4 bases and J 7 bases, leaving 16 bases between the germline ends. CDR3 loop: CSVGTGSLLEAFF. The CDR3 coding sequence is TGCAGCGTTGGTACCGGATCCCTCCTTGAAGCTTTCTTT.

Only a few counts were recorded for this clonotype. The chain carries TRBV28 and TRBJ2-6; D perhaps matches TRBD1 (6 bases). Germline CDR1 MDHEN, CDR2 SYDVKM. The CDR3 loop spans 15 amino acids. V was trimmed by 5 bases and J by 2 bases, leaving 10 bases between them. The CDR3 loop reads CASSAQGTGANVLTF. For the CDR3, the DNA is TGTGCCAGCAGTGCGCAGGGGACTGGGGCCAACGTCCTGACTTTC.

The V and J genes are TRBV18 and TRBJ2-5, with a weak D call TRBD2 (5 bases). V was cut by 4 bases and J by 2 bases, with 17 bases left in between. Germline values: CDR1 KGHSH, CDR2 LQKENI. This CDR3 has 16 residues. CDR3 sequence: CASSLRGPNPQETQYF. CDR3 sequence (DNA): TGTGCCAGCTCACTTCGCGGGCCCAACCCTCAAGAGACCCAGTACTTC.

The CDR3 region has the DNA TGTGCCAGCAGTCGGGGGTCTACTCCCGATACGCAGTATTTT. Translated, it gives CASSRGSTPDTQYF. This chain uses TRBV7-2 with TRBJ2-3, with a weak D call TRBD2 (6 bases). The CDR3 is 14 amino acids. Germline V lookup: CDR1 SGHTA, CDR2 FQGNSA. V gave up 6 bases and J gave up 6 bases, with 16 bases separating them. The full variable domain, completed using reference TRBV7-2 and TRBJ2-3, is GAGVSQSPSNKVTEKGKDVELRCDPISGHTALYWYRQSLGQGLEFLIYFQGNSAPDKSGLPSDRFSAERTGGSVSTLTIQRTQQEDSAVYLCASSRGSTPDTQYFGPGTRLTVL.

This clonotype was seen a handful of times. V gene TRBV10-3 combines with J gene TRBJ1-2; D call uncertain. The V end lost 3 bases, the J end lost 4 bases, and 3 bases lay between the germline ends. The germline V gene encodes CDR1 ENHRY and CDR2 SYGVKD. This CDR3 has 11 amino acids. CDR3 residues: CAISDLYGYTF. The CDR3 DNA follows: TGTGCCATCAGTGATCTCTATGGCTACACCTTC.

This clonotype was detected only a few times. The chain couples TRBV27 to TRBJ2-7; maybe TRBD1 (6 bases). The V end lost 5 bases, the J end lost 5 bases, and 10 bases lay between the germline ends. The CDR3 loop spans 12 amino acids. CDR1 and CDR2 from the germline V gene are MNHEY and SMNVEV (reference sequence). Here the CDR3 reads CASSDRRHEQYF. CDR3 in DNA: TGTGCCAGCAGTGACAGGAGGCACGAGCAGTACTTC.

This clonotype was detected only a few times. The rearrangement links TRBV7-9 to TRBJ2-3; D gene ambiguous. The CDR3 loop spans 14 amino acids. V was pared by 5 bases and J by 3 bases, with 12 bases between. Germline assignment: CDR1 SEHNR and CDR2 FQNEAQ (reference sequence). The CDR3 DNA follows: TGTGCCAGCAGCAACCGCCCCGGGACAGATACGCAGTATTTT. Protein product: CASSNRPGTDTQYF.

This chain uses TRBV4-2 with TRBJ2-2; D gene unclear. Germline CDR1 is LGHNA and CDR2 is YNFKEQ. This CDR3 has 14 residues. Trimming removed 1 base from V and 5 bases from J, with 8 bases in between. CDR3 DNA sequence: TGTGCCAGCAGCCAAGTCGTGGGGACCGGGGAGCTGTTTTTT. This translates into CASSQVVGTGELFF.

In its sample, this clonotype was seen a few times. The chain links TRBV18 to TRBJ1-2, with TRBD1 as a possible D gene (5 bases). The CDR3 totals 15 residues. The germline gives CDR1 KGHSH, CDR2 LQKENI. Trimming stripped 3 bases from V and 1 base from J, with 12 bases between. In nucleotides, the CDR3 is TGTGCCAGCTCACCGAACGCAGGGAATAACTATGGCTACACCTTC. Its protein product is CASSPNAGNNYGYTF.

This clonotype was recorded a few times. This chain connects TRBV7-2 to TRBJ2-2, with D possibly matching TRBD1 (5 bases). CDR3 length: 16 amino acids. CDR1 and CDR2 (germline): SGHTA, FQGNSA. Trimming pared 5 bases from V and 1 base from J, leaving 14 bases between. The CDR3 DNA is TGTGCCAGCAGCCCGAGGCAGGACATGAACACCGGGGAGCTGTTTTTT. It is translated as CASSPRQDMNTGELFF.

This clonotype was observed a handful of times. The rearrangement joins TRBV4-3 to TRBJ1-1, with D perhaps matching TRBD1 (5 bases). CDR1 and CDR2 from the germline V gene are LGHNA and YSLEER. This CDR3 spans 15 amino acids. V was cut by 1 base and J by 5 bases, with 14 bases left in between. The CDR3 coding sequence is TGCGCCAGCAGCCAAGCTAGGGCAGGGCAGACTGAAGCTTTCTTT. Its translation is CASSQARAGQTEAFF.

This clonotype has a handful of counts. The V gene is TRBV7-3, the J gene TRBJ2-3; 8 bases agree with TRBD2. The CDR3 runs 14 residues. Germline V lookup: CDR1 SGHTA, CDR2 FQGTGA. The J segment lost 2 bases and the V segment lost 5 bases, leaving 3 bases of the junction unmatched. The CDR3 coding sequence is TGTGCCAGCAGCCGGGGGGGGTACACAGATACGCAGTATTTT. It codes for CASSRGGYTDTQYF.

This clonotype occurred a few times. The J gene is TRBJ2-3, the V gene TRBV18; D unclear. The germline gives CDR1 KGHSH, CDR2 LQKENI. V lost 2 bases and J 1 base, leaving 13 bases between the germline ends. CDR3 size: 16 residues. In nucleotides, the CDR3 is TGTGCCAGCTCACCAAGGAGCACCGGCGGCACAGATACGCAGTATTTT. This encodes CASSPRSTGGTDTQYF.

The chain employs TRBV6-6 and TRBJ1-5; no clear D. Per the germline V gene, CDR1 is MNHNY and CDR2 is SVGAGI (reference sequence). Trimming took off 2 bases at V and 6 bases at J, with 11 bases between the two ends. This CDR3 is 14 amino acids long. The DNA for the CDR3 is TGTGCCAGCAGTTACGAGGGTCTTGGTCAGCCCCAGCATTTT. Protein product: CASSYEGLGQPQHF.

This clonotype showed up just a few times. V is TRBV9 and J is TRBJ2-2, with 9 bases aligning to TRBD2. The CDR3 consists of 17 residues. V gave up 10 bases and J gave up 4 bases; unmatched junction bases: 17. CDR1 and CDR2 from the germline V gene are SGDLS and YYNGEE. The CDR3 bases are TGTGCCGTAGACGCTTACGCCCTAGCGGGGATCACCGGGGAGCTGTTTTTT. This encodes CAVDAYALAGITGELFF.